The 15 T cell receptor beta chains given below trace back to one sample, sequenced in a study of cytomegalovirus exposure and HLA in healthy donors. The PCR contained 60 Vbeta and 13 Jbeta primers. The assay was immunoSEQ multiplex PCR, and TCRdb's table has in-frame clones only and misses some. This table has around 94,000 clones, approximately 71% appearing once. The sequenced sample consisted of PBMCs. These receptors were collected from a male donor in good health and CMV-seropositive.

In this sample, this clone turned up a few times. V gene TRBV5-4 combines with J gene TRBJ2-2, with TRBD1 matching over 9 bases. Germline trimming cut 4 bases from V and 2 bases from J; bases unmatched to any gene: 3. The CDR3 runs 15 residues. CDR1 and CDR2 from the germline V gene are SGHNT and YYREEE (reference sequence). The CDR3 DNA reads TGTGCCAGCAGCCAGGGACAGGGAAACACCGGGGAGCTGTTTTTT. It encodes CASSQGQGNTGELFF.

The chain uses TRBV28 and TRBJ1-1; no clear D gene. The V gene lost 3 bases and the J gene lost 1 base, with 3 bases spanning the gap. The V gene's germline CDR1 is MDHEN and CDR2 SYDVKM. CDR3 length: 12 amino acids. The CDR3 coding sequence is TGTGCCAGCAGTTTCTGGAACACTGAAGCTTTCTTT. This gives the protein CASSFWNTEAFF.

This clone appeared a few times. A far bigger clonotype differs at one base, so this is likely a read error. The same CDR3 also results from other DNA sequences found in this sample. The CDR3 loop reads CASSQRTGRGEAFF. The CDR3 DNA reads TGTGCCAGCAGCCAACGGACAGGGAGAGGGGAAGCTTTCTTT. The rearrangement uses TRBV7-9 and TRBJ1-1; 8 positions match TRBD1. The CDR3 runs to 14 residues. CDR1 SEHNR and CDR2 FQNEAQ come from the germline V gene (reference sequence). V lost 5 bases, J lost 8 bases, and 10 bases stayed unmatched. Full variable domain (missing parts from reference TRBV7-9 and TRBJ1-1): DTGVSQNPRHKITKRGQNVTFRCDPISEHNRLYWYRQTLGQGPEFLTYFQNEAQLEKSRLLSDRFSAERPKGSFSTLEIQRTEQGDSAMYLCASSQRTGRGEAFFGQGTRLTVV.

This clone was observed a single time. The chain is built from TRBV14 and TRBJ2-5; a weak D match, TRBD2 (5 bases). The CDR3 is 13 residues long. Germline assignment: CDR1 SGHDN and CDR2 FVKESK. The germline V and J ends were trimmed by 1 base and 10 bases, with 13 bases remaining between them. The CDR3 protein is CASSQVDRGIQYF. In nucleotides, the CDR3 is TGTGCCAGCAGCCAAGTCGACCGAGGGATCCAGTACTTC.

The J gene is TRBJ2-5, the V gene TRBV5-4, with 11 nucleotides matching TRBD2. The germline CDR1 and CDR2 sequences are SGHNT and YYREEE (reference sequence). The CDR3 covers 17 residues. The V segment lost 4 bases and the J segment 2 bases; nucleotides outside the gene matches: 10. The CDR3 DNA sequence: TGTGCCAGCAGCCAAGGGACTAGCGGACGGGGACAAGAGACCCAGTACTTC. Its translation is CASSQGTSGRGQETQYF.

This rearrangement joins TRBV7-2 to TRBJ2-2, with 8 nucleotides matching TRBD1. The germline gives CDR1 SGHTA, CDR2 FQGNSA. The length of the CDR3 is 17 residues. J was trimmed by 1 base and V by 5 bases; bases with no gene match: 9. CDR3 loop: CASSPNSGTGNTGELFF. CDR3 DNA: TGTGCCAGCAGCCCTAATAGTGGGACAGGGAACACCGGGGAGCTGTTTTTT.

The chain recombines TRBV7-3 with TRBJ2-2; weak D call: TRBD2 (7 bases). The germline V gene encodes CDR1 SGHTA and CDR2 FQGTGA. The CDR3 has 16 residues. Trimming took 3 bases from V and 5 from J, leaving 16 bases between them. The CDR3 spells CASSFQTGRGTGELFF. CDR3 coding DNA: TGTGCCAGCAGCTTCCAGACGGGGAGGGGGACCGGGGAGCTGTTTTTT.

V and J are TRBV18 and TRBJ1-2, with a weak D call TRBD1 (6 bases). The CDR3 has 15 residues. Germline lookup yields CDR1 KGHSH and CDR2 LQKENI. Trimming removed 2 bases from V and 4 bases from J, with 14 bases in between. CDR3 nucleotide sequence: TGTGCCAGCTCACCAGGCTGGGGGCCCGGCTATGGCTACACCTTC. Protein product: CASSPGWGPGYGYTF.

This rearrangement joins TRBV29-1 to TRBJ2-5; 7 bases match TRBD1. The junction had 7 bases not matched to a gene; V was cut back by 4 bases and J by 2 bases. CDR1 is SQVTM, CDR2 ANQGSEA, per germline. The CDR3 loop spans 14 amino acids. The CDR3 DNA reads as TGCAGCGTTGGCCAAAGGGGGCTTCAAGAGACCCAGTACTTC. This gives the protein CSVGQRGLQETQYF.

The chain has TRBV5-5 and TRBJ2-7; weak D call: TRBD2 (5 bases). CDR1 and CDR2 (germline): SGHKS, YYEKEE (reference sequence). The CDR3 has 16 amino acids. Deletions cut 5 bases from V and 0 bases from J, with 18 bases between. The CDR3 DNA follows: TGTGCCAGCAGGCCGACGGGAACCTTATCCTCCTACGAGCAGTACTTC. Amino acids: CASRPTGTLSSYEQYF.

The rearrangement joins TRBV14 to TRBJ2-1; 11 bases map to TRBD2. The V and J ends lost 6 bases and 2 bases, in that order; junction bases with no gene match: 6. The CDR3 length is 16 residues. Germline values: CDR1 SGHDN, CDR2 FVKESK. CDR3 in amino acids: CASRGTSGQTYNEQFF. Here the CDR3 DNA reads TGTGCCAGCAGGGGGACTAGCGGCCAGACCTACAATGAGCAGTTCTTC.

V usage is TRBV10-3 and J usage is TRBJ1-3; TRBD1 might be the D (6 bases). The germline V and J ends were trimmed by 0 bases and 8 bases, with 11 bases remaining between them. Germline V lookup: CDR1 ENHRY, CDR2 SYGVKD. This CDR3 spans 14 amino acids. The CDR3 region is CAISESGTTDTIYF. The CDR3 DNA follows: TGTGCCATCAGTGAGTCGGGGACAACGGACACCATATATTTT.

This clone occurred once. The chain joins TRBV27 to TRBJ2-2; the D is unclear. Trimming shortened V by 5 bases and J by 1 base, and 8 bases separated the two germline ends. The germline V gene encodes CDR1 MNHEY and CDR2 SMNVEV (reference sequence). This CDR3 region has 14 residues. CDR3 amino acids: CASSHTMNTGELFF. CDR3 sequence (DNA): TGTGCCAGCAGTCACACGATGAACACCGGGGAGCTGTTTTTT.

The rearrangement joins TRBV7-6 to TRBJ2-5; tentatively, D is TRBD2 (6 bases). The CDR3 is made up of 15 amino acids. CDR1 SGHVS and CDR2 FNYEAQ come from the germline V gene. The V end lost 1 base, the J end lost 2 bases, and 11 bases lay between the germline ends. The CDR3 reads CASSLGPTSQETQYF. The DNA for the CDR3 is TGTGCCAGCAGCTTAGGACCGACTAGTCAAGAGACCCAGTACTTC.

The chain combines TRBV7-2 with TRBJ2-5; D perhaps matches TRBD1 (5 bases). Germline V gene sequence: CDR1 SGHTA, CDR2 FQGNSA. V dropped 7 bases and J dropped 4 bases, with 10 bases sitting between them. The CDR3 sequence is 12 residues long. Written as DNA, the CDR3 is TGTGCCAGCAAAGGGGCCGGAGAGACCCAGTACTTC. Its protein product is CASKGAGETQYF.